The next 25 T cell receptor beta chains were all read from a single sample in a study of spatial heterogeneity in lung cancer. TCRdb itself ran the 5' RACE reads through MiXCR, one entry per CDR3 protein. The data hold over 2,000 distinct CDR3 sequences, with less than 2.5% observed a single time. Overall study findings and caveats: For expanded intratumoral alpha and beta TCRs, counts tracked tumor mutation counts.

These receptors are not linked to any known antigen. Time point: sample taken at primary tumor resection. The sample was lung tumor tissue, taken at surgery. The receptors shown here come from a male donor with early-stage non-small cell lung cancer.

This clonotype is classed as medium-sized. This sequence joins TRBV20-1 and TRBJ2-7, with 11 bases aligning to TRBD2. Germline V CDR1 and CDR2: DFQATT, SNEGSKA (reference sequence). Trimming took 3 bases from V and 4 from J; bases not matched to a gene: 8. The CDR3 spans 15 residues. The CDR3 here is CSASGLAGGAYEQYF. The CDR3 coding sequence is TGCAGTGCTAGTGGTCTAGCGGGAGGTGCGTACGAGCAGTACTTC.

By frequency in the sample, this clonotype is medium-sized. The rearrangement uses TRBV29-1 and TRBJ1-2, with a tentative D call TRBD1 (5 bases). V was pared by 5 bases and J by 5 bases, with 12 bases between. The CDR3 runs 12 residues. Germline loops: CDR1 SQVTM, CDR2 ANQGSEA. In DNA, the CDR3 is TGCAGCGTTCGAAACGGGGGGTATGGCTACACCTTC. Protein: CSVRNGGYGYTF.

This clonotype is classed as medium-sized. DNA of the CDR3: TGTGCCAGCAGTGTTGAACTAGCGGGAACAGATACGCAGTATTTT. Translating it yields CASSVELAGTDTQYF. The chain recombines TRBV2 with TRBJ2-3, with 10 positions matching TRBD2. The CDR3 length is 15 residues. V lost 4 bases, J lost 3 bases, and 4 bases stayed unmatched. Looked up from germline, CDR1 is SNHLY and CDR2 is FYNNEI.

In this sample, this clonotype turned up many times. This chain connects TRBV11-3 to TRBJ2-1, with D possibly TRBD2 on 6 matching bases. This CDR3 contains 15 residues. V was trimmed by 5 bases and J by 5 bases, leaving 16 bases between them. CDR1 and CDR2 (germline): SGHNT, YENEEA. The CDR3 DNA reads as TGTGCCAGCAGCCTTTACGGTGCTAGCGACAATGAGCAGTTCTTC. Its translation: CASSLYGASDNEQFF.

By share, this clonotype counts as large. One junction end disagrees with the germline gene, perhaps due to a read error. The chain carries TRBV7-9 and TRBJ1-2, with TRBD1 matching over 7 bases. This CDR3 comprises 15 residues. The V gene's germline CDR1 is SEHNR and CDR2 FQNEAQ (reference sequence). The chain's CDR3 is CASSLAGGPNYGYTF. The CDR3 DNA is TGTGCCAGCAGTTTAGCAGGGGGACCTAACTATGGCTACACCTTC.

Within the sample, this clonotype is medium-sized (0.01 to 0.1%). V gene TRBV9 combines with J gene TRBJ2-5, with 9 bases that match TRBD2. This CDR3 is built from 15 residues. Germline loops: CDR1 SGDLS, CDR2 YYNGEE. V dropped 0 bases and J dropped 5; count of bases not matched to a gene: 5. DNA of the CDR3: TGTGCCAGCAGCGTAGGCGGGAGGGCCCGGGAGACCCAGTACTTC. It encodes CASSVGGRARETQYF.

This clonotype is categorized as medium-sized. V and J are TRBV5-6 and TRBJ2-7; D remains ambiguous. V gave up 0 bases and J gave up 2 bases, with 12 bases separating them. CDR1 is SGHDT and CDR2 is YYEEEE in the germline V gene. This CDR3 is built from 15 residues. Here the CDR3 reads CASSLDGTPPYEQYF. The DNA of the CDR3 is TGTGCCAGCAGCTTGGACGGAACGCCTCCCTACGAGCAGTACTTC.

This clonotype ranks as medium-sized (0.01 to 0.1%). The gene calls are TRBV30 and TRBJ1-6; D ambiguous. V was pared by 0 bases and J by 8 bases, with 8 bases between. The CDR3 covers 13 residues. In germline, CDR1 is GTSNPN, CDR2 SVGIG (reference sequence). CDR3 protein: CAWSVQEDSPLHF. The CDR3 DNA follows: TGTGCCTGGAGTGTACAAGAAGATTCACCCCTCCACTTT.

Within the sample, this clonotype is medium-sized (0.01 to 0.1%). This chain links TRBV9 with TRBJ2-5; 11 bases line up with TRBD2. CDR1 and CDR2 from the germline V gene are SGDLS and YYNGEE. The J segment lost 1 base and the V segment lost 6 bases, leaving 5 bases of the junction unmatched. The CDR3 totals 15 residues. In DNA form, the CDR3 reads TGTGCCAGCACCACTAGCGGGGGCCGCCAAGAGACCCAGTACTTC. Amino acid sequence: CASTTSGGRQETQYF.

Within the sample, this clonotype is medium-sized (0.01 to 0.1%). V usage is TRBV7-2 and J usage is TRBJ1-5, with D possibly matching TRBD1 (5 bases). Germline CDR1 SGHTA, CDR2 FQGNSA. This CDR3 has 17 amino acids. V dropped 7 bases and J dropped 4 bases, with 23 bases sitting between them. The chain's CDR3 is CASTQLSGTGGNQPQHF. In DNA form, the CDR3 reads TGTGCCAGCACCCAACTCTCTGGGACCGGGGGGAATCAGCCCCAGCATTTT. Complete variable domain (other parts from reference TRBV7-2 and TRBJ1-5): GAGVSQSPSNKVTEKGKDVELRCDPISGHTALYWYRQSLGQGLEFLIYFQGNSAPDKSGLPSDRFSAERTGGSVSTLTIQRTQQEDSAVYLCASTQLSGTGGNQPQHFGDGTRLSIL.

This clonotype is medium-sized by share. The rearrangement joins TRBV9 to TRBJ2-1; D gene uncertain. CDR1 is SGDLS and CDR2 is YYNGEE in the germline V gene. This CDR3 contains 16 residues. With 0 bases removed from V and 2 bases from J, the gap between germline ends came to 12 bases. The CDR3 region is CASSVENPSAYNEQFF. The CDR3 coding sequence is TGTGCCAGCAGCGTAGAAAACCCCTCGGCCTACAATGAGCAGTTCTTC.

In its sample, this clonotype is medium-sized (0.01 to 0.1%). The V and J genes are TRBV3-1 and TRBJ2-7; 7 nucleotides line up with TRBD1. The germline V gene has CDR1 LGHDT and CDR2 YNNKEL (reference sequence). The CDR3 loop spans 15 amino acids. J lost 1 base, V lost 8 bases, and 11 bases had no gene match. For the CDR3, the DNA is TGTGCCAGCTCCCCTATGACAGGGCCGTCCTACGAGCAGTACTTC. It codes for CASSPMTGPSYEQYF.

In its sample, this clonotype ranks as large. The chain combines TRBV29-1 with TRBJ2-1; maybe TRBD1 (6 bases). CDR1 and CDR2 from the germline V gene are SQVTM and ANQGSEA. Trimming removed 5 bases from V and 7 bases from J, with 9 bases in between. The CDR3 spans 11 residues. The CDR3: CSVKQGNEQFF. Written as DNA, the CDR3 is TGCAGCGTTAAACAGGGAAATGAGCAGTTCTTC.

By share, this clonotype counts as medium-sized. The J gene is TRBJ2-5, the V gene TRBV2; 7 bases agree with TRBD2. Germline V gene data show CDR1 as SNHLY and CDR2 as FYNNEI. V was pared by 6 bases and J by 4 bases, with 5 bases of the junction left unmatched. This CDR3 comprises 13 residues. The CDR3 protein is CASRRELGETQYF. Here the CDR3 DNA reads TGTGCCAGCAGGCGGGAGCTCGGAGAGACCCAGTACTTC.

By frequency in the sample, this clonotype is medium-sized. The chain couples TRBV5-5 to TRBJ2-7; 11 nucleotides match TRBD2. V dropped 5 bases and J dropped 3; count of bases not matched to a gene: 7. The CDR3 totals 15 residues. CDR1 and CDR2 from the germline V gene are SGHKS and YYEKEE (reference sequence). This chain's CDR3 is CASSEGTSGFYEQYF. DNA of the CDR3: TGTGCCAGCAGTGAAGGGACTAGCGGTTTCTACGAGCAGTACTTC.

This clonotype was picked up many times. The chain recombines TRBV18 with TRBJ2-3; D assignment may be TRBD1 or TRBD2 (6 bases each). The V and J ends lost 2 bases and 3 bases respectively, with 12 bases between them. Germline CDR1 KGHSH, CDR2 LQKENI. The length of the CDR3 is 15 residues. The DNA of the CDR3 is TGTGCCAGCTCACCATTACGGGGGACAACAGATACGCAGTATTTT. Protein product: CASSPLRGTTDTQYF.

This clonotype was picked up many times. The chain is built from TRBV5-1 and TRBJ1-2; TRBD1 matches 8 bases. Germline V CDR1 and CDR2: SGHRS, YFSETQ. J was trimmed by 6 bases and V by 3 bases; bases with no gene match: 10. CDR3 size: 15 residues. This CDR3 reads CASSSQGAARDGYTF. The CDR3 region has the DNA TGCGCCAGCAGCTCCCAGGGGGCGGCGAGAGATGGCTACACCTTC.

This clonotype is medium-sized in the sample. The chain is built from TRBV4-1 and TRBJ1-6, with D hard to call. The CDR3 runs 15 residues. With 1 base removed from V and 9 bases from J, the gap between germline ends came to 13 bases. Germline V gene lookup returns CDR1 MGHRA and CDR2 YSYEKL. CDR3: CASSQGVWSGSPLHF. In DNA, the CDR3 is TGCGCCAGCAGCCAAGGGGTTTGGTCGGGTTCACCCCTCCACTTT.

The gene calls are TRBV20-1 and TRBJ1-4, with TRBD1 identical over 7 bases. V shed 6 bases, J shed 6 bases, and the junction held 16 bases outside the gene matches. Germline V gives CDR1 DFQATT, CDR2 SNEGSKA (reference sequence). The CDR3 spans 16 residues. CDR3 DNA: TGCAGTGCCCCTCCCCCCACAGGGGCGGGGGATGAAAAACTGTTTTTT. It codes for CSAPPPTGAGDEKLFF.

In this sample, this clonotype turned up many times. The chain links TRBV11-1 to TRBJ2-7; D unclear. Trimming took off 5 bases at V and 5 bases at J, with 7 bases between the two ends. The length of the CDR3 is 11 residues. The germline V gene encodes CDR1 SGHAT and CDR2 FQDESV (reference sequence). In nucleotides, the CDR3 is TGTGCCAGCAGCGTCACCCACGAGCAGTACTTC. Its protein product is CASSVTHEQYF.

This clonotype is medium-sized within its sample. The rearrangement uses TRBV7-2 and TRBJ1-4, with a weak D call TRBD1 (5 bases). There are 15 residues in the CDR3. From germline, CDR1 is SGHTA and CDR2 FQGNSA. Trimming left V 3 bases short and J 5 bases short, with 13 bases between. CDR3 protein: CASSFGRAGNEKLFF. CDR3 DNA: TGTGCCAGCAGCTTTGGCAGGGCAGGGAATGAAAAACTGTTTTTT.

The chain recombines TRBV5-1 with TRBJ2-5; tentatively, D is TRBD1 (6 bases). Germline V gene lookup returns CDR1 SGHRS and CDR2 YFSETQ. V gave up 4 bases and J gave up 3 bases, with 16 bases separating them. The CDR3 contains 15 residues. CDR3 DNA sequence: TGCGCCAGCAGCCCCGAGGACAGTCGAAAAGAGACCCAGTACTTC. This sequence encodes CASSPEDSRKETQYF. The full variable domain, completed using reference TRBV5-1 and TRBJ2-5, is KAGVTQTPRYLIKTRGQQVTLSCSPISGHRSVSWYQQTPGQGLQFLFEYFSETQRNKGNFPGRFSGRQFSNSRSEMNVSTLELGDSALYLCASSPEDSRKETQYFGPGTRLLVL.

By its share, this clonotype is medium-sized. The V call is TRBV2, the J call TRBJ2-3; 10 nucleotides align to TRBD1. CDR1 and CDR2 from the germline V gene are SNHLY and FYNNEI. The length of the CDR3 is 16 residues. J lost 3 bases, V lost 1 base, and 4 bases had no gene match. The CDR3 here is CASSEGRTGGTDTQYF. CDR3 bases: TGTGCCAGCAGTGAAGGGAGGACAGGGGGGACAGATACGCAGTATTTT.

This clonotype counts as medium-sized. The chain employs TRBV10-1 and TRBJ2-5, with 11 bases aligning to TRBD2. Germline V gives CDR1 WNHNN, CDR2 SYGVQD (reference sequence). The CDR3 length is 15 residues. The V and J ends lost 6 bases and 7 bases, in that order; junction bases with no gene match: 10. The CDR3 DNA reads TGCGCCAGCAGCCCCTTGGGACTAGCGGCTGGGACCCAGTACTTC. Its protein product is CASSPLGLAAGTQYF.

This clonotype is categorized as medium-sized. The CDR3 nucleotides read TGCGCCAGCACCCCTCCGACTAGCGGGAGCCTGGACACCGGGGAGCTGTTTTTT. Protein sequence: CASTPPTSGSLDTGELFF. The chain recombines TRBV5-1 with TRBJ2-2; 12 bases match TRBD2. The V and J ends lost 6 bases and 3 bases, in that order; junction bases with no gene match: 12. Germline assignment: CDR1 SGHRS and CDR2 YFSETQ. This CDR3 spans 18 amino acids.